Listed below are T cell receptor beta chains from one sample, sequenced in a study of T-cell memory formation after mild COVID-19. TCRdb reprocessed the 5' RACE reads with MiXCR, giving one entry per CDR3 protein. The sample has around 340,000 distinct CDR3 sequences, roughly 13% seen once. What was sequenced was PBMCs or a T cell subset sorted from them (not recorded which). All receptors come from a young man who had mild COVID-19 (a few samples of this study predate the infection). Cell type and time point are not known. The CDR3 runs from the conserved cysteine through the conserved F or W. A D gene is named only where the DNA matches it firmly. Clone size is given for some rows only: seen once, a few or many times, or a class if the clone is expanded.

v_gene	j_gene	abundance	d_gene	CDR3nt	CDR3aa
TRBV1	TRBJ2-2	few	-	TGCACCAGCAGCCCAGGTCCCGGGACTAGCGGGGGGGCCGGCGGGGAGCTGTTTTTT	CTSSPGPGTSGGAGGELFF
TRBV4-2	TRBJ1-2	many	-	TGTGCCAGCAGCCAAGTCGCGGAAGTTTATGGCTACACCTTC	CASSQVAEVYGYTF
TRBV7-2	TRBJ1-5	many	-	TGTGCCAGCAGCTTAGCGCCGGATCAGCCCCAGCATTTT	CASSLAPDQPQHF
TRBV11-2	TRBJ1-4	few	TRBD1	TGTGCCAGCAGCTACGGACAGGGATTAGTAGGTGAAAAACTGTTTTTT	CASSYGQGLVGEKLFF
TRBV10-3	TRBJ1-3	few	-	TGTGCCAGCACCGGGGGGTCACGCTCTGGAAACACCATATATTTT	CASTGGSRSGNTIYF
TRBV18	TRBJ1-1	-	TRBD1	TGTGCCAGCTCACGGACAGGGTGGGACACTGAAGCTTTCTTT	CASSRTGWDTEAFF
TRBV2	TRBJ2-1	-	-	TGTGCCAGCAGTGAGATACCCTCCTACAATGAGCAGTTCTTC	CASSEIPSYNEQFF
TRBV7-3	TRBJ2-4	-	-	TGTGCCAGCAGCTCTTCCAACATTCAGTACTTC	CASSSSNIQYF
TRBV7-3	TRBJ2-5	-	-	TGTGCCAGCAGCCGGACTCATGGAGTGGGGGAGACCCAGTACTTC	CASSRTHGVGETQYF
TRBV9	TRBJ1-6	-	-	TGTGCCAGCAGCCCCCCAGGGAATTCACCCCTCCACTTT	CASSPPGNSPLHF
TRBV7-3	TRBJ1-1	-	TRBD1	TGTGCCAGCAGCGCACAGGGGGCCCACACTGAAGCTTTCTTT	CASSAQGAHTEAFF
TRBV27	TRBJ2-5	few	TRBD2	TGTGCCTGCTCGGGAGGGGGGGCTGGCGAGACCCAGTACTTC	CACSGGGAGETQYF
TRBV28	TRBJ1-5	few	TRBD1	TGTGCCAGCAGTTCACGGACAGGGGAGGATTTT	CASSSRTGEDF
TRBV3-1	TRBJ2-7	-	-	TGTGCCAGCAGCAACCGGGTCCTCCATTTCTACGAGCAGTACTTC	CASSNRVLHFYEQYF
TRBV9	TRBJ2-1	many	TRBD1	TGTGCCAGCAGCGTAGGGACAGGGAGAGGGGAGCAGTTCTTC	CASSVGTGRGEQFF
TRBV28	TRBJ2-4	-	TRBD2	TGTGCCAGCAGGAGACTAGCGGGGGGCCCACTAGCCAAAAACATTCAGTACTTC	CASRRLAGGPLAKNIQYF
TRBV18	TRBJ2-7	few	-	TGTGCCAGCTCATTAACAGGGTGGAGCTCCTACGAGCAGTACTTC	CASSLTGWSSYEQYF
TRBV9	TRBJ1-6	-	TRBD1	TGTGCCAGCAGCTCCGACCGGGACAGGGACCCCCATAATTCACCCCTCCACTTT	CASSSDRDRDPHNSPLHF
TRBV20-1	TRBJ2-3	-	-	TGCAGTGCTCCTTATCGGAGGGGTACAGATACGCAGTATTTT	CSAPYRRGTDTQYF
TRBV20-1	TRBJ2-5	-	TRBD1	TGCAGTGCTAGAACAGGACAGGCGCGATGGGAAGAGACCCAGTACTTC	CSARTGQARWEETQYF
TRBV6-5	TRBJ2-1	few	-	TGTGCCAGCAGTTACTCGGGTTGGTATAGGGGGTCATTCTACAATGAGCAGTTCTTC	CASSYSGWYRGSFYNEQFF
TRBV4-3	TRBJ2-3	many	-	TGCGCCAGCAGCCAAGAGGGGGGCACAGATACGCAGTATTTT	CASSQEGGTDTQYF
TRBV5-5	TRBJ2-7	few	-	TGTGCCAGCAGCTTGGAGCTGGGCCGACCCTACGAGCAGTACTTC	CASSLELGRPYEQYF
TRBV7-9	TRBJ1-4	-	-	TGTGCCAGCAGCTTAGATTCAGTGCGTGAAAAACTGTTTTTT	CASSLDSVREKLFF
TRBV4-3	TRBJ1-2	-	TRBD1	TGCGCCAGCAGCCAAGATAGGACAGGGCTACCCGGGGATGGCTACACCTTC	CASSQDRTGLPGDGYTF
TRBV4-1	TRBJ2-1	few	TRBD2	TGCGCCAGCAGCGAGGAGGGTAGCGGGGCTTATGAGCAGTTCTTC	CASSEEGSGAYEQFF
TRBV25-1	TRBJ2-2	-	TRBD2	TGTGCCAGCAGTTCCGCCGGGGGGGCGACCGGGGAGCTGTTTTTT	CASSSAGGATGELFF
TRBV4-1	TRBJ2-3	few	-	TGCGCCAGCAGCCAAGATCGGGCCGTCACAGATACGCAGTATTTT	CASSQDRAVTDTQYF
TRBV7-2	TRBJ1-2	once	-	TGTGCCAGCAGCAGCGGGGGCCGTTATGGCTACACCTTC	CASSSGGRYGYTF